A single sample gave rise to the 3 T cell receptor beta chains below, sequenced in a study of metastatic and nonmetastatic thyroid tumors. TCRdb recomputed clones from the PCR reads via MiXCR. The data hold 40,000 or so clones, with approximately 20% observed a single time. Not a single patient had been given any form of treatment at any point before undergoing thyroid surgery. The sample taken for sequencing was blood. These receptors were obtained from a female donor with papillary thyroid cancer or a benign thyroid nodule (not recorded which). Some clones in this sample may be carry-over from other donors' samples.

This clone was found a few times. The genes are TRBV6-5 and TRBJ2-7; D is undetermined. Deletions cut 1 base from V and 5 bases from J, with 9 bases between. Germline V lookup: CDR1 MNHEY, CDR2 SVGAGI. The CDR3 has 13 residues. In DNA, the CDR3 is TGTGCCAGCAGTTACTATTTAGGTAACGAGCAGTACTTC. This codes for CASSYYLGNEQYF.

This clone was seen at least ten times. The sample contains more than one DNA sequence encoding this CDR3. The V and J genes are TRBV5-1 and TRBJ2-2; D is possibly TRBD1 (6 bases). Germline V gives CDR1 SGHRS, CDR2 YFSETQ. The CDR3 is 15 amino acids. V gave up 4 bases and J gave up 5 bases, with 15 bases separating them. CDR3 coding DNA: TGCGCCAGCAGCCTGGTCCCAAGGGGGACCGGGGAGCTGTTTTTT. It is translated as CASSLVPRGTGELFF.

This clone has more than one count but fewer than ten. The CDR3 DNA sequence: TGTGCCGGCTGCTCTGCTAGCGGGAGGAATGAGCAGTTCTTC. Translated: CAGCSASGRNEQFF. V gene TRBV6-1 combines with J gene TRBJ2-1; 11 nucleotides agree with TRBD2. V lost 11 bases to trimming and J lost 7 bases; unmatched junction nucleotides: 10. This CDR3 contains 14 residues. Germline CDR1 reads MNHNS; CDR2 reads SASEGT.